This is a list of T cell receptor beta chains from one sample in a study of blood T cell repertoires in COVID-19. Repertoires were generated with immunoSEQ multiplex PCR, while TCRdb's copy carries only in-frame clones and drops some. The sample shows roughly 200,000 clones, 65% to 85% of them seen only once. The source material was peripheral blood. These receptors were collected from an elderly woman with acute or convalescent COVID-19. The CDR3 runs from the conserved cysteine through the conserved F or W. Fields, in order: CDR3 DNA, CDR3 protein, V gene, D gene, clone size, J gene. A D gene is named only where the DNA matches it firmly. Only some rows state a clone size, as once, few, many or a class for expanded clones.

CDR3nt: TGTGCCAGCAGCTCGCAGCGGGAGTCGTACGAGCAGTACTTC
CDR3aa: CASSSQRESYEQYF
v_gene: TRBV7-3
d_gene: TRBD2
abundance: -
j_gene: TRBJ2-7

CDR3nt: TGTGCCAGCAGTTACTCGGGACAGGGGGCTGGCGAGACCCAGTACTTC
CDR3aa: CASSYSGQGAGETQYF
v_gene: TRBV6-5
d_gene: TRBD1
abundance: once
j_gene: TRBJ2-5

CDR3nt: TGTGCCAGCAGCCAAGAGGTTGGAGTCACTGAAGCTTTCTTT
CDR3aa: CASSQEVGVTEAFF
v_gene: TRBV14
d_gene: -
abundance: once
j_gene: TRBJ1-1

CDR3nt: TGCAGTGCTAGTGGCGGGCGGGCGCCGGACGGGTGGGCCTACAATGAGCAGTTCTTC
CDR3aa: CSASGGRAPDGWAYNEQFF
v_gene: TRBV20-1
d_gene: -
abundance: -
j_gene: TRBJ2-1

CDR3nt: TGTGCCAGCGGTCGACTGGCTGATACAGGGAAGTCTGAAGCTTTCTTT
CDR3aa: CASGRLADTGKSEAFF
v_gene: TRBV7-9
d_gene: -
abundance: few
j_gene: TRBJ1-1

CDR3nt: TGTGCCAGCTCTATACAGACTAGCGGGACCGAGCAGTACTTC
CDR3aa: CASSIQTSGTEQYF
v_gene: TRBV6-5
d_gene: TRBD2
abundance: -
j_gene: TRBJ2-7

CDR3nt: TGTGCCAGCAGTTACTCTACAGGGTACTCTGGAAACACCATATATTTT
CDR3aa: CASSYSTGYSGNTIYF
v_gene: TRBV6-6
d_gene: -
abundance: -
j_gene: TRBJ1-3

CDR3nt: TGTGCCAGCAGCCCCATGCAGGGGGCGGGCGAGCAGTACTTC
CDR3aa: CASSPMQGAGEQYF
v_gene: TRBV3-1/TRBV3-2
d_gene: TRBD1
abundance: once
j_gene: TRBJ2-7

CDR3nt: TGTGCCAGCAGCCTGACACAGGGCACCGGCACCGGGGAGCTGTTTTTT
CDR3aa: CASSLTQGTGTGELFF
v_gene: TRBV5-5
d_gene: -
abundance: -
j_gene: TRBJ2-2

CDR3nt: TGTGCCAGCAGCCCGACAGCAACTAATGAAAAACTGTTTTTT
CDR3aa: CASSPTATNEKLFF
v_gene: TRBV7-6
d_gene: -
abundance: -
j_gene: TRBJ1-4

CDR3nt: TGTGCCAGCACCCAGGGGTATGGCTACACCTTC
CDR3aa: CASTQGYGYTF
v_gene: TRBV6-5
d_gene: -
abundance: few
j_gene: TRBJ1-2

CDR3nt: TGTGCCAGTAGTATATTGGGGGGAACTAATTCACCCCTCCACTTT
CDR3aa: CASSILGGTNSPLHF
v_gene: TRBV19
d_gene: -
abundance: -
j_gene: TRBJ1-6

CDR3nt: TGTGCCAGTAGAGGGACAGGGATCTATGGCTACACCTTC
CDR3aa: CASRGTGIYGYTF
v_gene: TRBV2
d_gene: TRBD1
abundance: -
j_gene: TRBJ1-2

CDR3nt: TGCGCCAGCAGCTTGGCCGGGAGCGGTCACTCCTACAATGAGCAGTTCTTC
CDR3aa: CASSLAGSGHSYNEQFF
v_gene: TRBV5-1
d_gene: -
abundance: -
j_gene: TRBJ2-1